This T cell receptor (beta chain) was identified in a study of control samples from healthy donors and cancer patients. The CDR3 extends over 16 amino acids. Germline lookup yields CDR1 SGHNT and CDR2 YYREEE (reference sequence). V was clipped by 1 base and J by 0 bases, with 11 bases between them. Sequencing used immunoSEQ multiplex PCR; TCRdb keeps in-frame clones, though not all of them. Of tens of thousands of clones detected, roughly 91% appear once; the ten largest clones hold approximately 15%. This receptor was obtained from a man aged 25-40 years in good health. The chain has TRBV5-4 and TRBJ2-4, with D maybe TRBD2 (5 bases). The sequenced material came from blood. The CDR3, as DNA: TGTGCCAGCAGCTTGAGAGGGTCCCTAGCCAAAAACATTCAGTACTTC. This gives the protein CASSLRGSLAKNIQYF.